The subject of this entry is one T cell receptor beta chain. The data originate from a study of blood T cell repertoires in COVID-19. Study-level information: Sample material is recorded as cDNA or gDNA derived from T cells, B-cell-depleted T cells, or PBMCs.

Libraries were prepared by immunoSEQ multiplex PCR; TCRdb keeps only in-frame clonotypes and omits some of them. The sample has under 50,000 clones; 80% are singletons. This clonotype was obtained from an elderly man with active or convalescent COVID-19. Input material: peripheral blood.

The CDR3 coding sequence is TGTGCCAGCAGTACTACAGGGGGGACCTACGAGCAGTACTTC. Translation: CASSTTGGTYEQYF. The chain has TRBV27 and TRBJ2-7, with TRBD1 identical over 8 bases. Trimming took 5 bases from V and 2 from J; bases not matched to a gene: 5. In germline, CDR1 is MNHEY, CDR2 SMNVEV (reference sequence). CDR3 length: 14 amino acids.